This entry describes one T cell receptor (beta chain). The entry originates in a study of control samples from healthy donors and cancer patients. The germline CDR1 and CDR2 sequences are SGHTA and FQGNSA. Trimming at V came to 1 base and at J to 9 bases, leaving 1 base not matched to a gene. The length of the CDR3 is 13 residues. Using immunoSEQ multiplex PCR, the repertoire was profiled, and TCRdb retains in-frame clones only, with some absent. This table holds 6,000 to 7,000 clones, roughly 70% found once. Input material: formalin-fixed, paraffin-embedded tissue. The chain uses TRBV7-2 and TRBJ2-1; 9 bases agree with TRBD2. This receptor was identified in a male donor with melanoma. The CDR3 loop reads CASSLGAGGEQFF. DNA for the CDR3: TGTGCCAGCAGCTTAGGAGCGGGGGGTGAGCAGTTCTTC.